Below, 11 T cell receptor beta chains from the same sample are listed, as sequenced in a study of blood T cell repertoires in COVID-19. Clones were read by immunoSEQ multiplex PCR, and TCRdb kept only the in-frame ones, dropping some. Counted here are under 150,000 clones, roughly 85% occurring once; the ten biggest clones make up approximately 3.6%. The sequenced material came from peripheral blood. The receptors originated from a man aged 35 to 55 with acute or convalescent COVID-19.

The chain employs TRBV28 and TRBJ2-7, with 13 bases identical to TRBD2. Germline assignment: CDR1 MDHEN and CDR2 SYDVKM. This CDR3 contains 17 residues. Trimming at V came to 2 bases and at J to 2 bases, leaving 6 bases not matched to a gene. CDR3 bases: TGTGCCAGCAGTTTAGGACTAGCGGGGGACGGGGCCTACGAGCAGTACTTC. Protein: CASSLGLAGDGAYEQYF.

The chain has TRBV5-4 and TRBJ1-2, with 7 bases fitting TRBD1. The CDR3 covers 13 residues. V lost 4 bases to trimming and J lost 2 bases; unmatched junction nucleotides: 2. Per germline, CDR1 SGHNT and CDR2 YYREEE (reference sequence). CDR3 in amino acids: CASSPRGNYGYTF. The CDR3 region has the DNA TGTGCCAGCAGCCCCAGGGGGAACTATGGCTACACCTTC.

CDR3 in amino acids: CASSLVAGELFF. The DNA of the CDR3 is TGTGCCAGCAGCTTAGTGGCCGGGGAGCTGTTTTTT. The chain carries TRBV14 and TRBJ2-2, with no clear D. The CDR3 extends over 12 amino acids. The germline V and J ends were trimmed by 5 bases and 6 bases, with 7 bases remaining between them. CDR1 is SGHDN, CDR2 FVKESK, per germline.

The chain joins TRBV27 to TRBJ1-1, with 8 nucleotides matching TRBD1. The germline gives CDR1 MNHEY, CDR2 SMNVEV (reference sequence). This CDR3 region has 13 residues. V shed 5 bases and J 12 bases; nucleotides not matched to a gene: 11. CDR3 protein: CASSIGQGLISFF. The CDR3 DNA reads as TGTGCCAGCAGTATCGGACAGGGTCTTATCTCTTTCTTT.

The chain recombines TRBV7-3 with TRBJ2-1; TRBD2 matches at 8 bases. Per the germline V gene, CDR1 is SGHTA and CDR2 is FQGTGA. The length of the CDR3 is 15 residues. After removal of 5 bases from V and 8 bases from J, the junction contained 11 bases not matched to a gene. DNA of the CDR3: TGTGCCAGCAGCCCCTCGGGGGGGCCGCAGGATGAGCAGTTCTTC. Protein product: CASSPSGGPQDEQFF.

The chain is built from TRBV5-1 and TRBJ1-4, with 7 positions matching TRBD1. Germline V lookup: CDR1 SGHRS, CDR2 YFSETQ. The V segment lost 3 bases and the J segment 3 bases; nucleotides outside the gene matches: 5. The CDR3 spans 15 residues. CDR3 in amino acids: CASSSTGAPNEKLFF. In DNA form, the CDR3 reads TGCGCCAGCAGCTCAACAGGGGCCCCTAATGAAAAACTGTTTTTT.

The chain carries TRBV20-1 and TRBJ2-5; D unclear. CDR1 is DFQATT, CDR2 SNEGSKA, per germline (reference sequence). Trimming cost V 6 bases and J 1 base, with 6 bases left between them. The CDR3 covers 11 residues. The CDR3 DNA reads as TGCAGTGCCACTGTCCAAGAGACCCAGTACTTC. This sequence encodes CSATVQETQYF.

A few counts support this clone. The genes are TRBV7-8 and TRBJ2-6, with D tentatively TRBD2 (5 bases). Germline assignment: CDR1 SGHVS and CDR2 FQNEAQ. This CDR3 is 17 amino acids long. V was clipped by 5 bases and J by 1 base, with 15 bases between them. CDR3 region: CASSLLGSGSGANVLTF. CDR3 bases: TGTGCCAGCAGCCTACTTGGGTCGGGATCTGGGGCCAACGTCCTGACTTTC.

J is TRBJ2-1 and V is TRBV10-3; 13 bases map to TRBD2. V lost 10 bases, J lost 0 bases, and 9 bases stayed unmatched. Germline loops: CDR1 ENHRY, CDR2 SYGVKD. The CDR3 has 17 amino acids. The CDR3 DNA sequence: TGTGCCACGGGACTAGCGGGGCGGCTGAGCTCCTACAATGAGCAGTTCTTC. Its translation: CATGLAGRLSSYNEQFF.

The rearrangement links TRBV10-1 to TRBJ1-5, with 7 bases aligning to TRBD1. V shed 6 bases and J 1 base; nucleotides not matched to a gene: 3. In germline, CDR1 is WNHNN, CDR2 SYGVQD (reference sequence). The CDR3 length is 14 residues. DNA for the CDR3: TGCGCCAGCAGCTCGGGACAGAGCAATCAGCCCCAGCATTTT. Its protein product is CASSSGQSNQPQHF.

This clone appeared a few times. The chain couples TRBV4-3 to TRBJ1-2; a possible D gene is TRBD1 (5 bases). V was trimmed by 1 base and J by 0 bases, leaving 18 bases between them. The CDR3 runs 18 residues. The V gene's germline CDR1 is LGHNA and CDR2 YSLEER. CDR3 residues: CASSQGVFRARANYGYTF. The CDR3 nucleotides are TGCGCCAGCAGCCAAGGTGTGTTCAGGGCCCGAGCTAACTATGGCTACACCTTC.